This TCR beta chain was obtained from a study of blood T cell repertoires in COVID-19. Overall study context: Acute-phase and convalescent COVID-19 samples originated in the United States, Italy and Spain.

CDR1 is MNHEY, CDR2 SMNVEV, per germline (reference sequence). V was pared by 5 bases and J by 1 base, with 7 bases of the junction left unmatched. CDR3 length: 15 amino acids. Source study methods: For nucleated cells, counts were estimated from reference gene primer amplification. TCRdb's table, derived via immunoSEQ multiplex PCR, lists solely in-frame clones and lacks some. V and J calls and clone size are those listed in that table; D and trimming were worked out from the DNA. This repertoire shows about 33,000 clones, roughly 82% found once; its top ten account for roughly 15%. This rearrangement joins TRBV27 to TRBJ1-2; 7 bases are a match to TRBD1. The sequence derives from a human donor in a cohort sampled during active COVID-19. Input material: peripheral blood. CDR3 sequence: CASSLQGPSNYGYTF. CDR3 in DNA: TGTGCCAGCAGTCTACAGGGGCCTAGTAACTATGGCTACACCTTC.